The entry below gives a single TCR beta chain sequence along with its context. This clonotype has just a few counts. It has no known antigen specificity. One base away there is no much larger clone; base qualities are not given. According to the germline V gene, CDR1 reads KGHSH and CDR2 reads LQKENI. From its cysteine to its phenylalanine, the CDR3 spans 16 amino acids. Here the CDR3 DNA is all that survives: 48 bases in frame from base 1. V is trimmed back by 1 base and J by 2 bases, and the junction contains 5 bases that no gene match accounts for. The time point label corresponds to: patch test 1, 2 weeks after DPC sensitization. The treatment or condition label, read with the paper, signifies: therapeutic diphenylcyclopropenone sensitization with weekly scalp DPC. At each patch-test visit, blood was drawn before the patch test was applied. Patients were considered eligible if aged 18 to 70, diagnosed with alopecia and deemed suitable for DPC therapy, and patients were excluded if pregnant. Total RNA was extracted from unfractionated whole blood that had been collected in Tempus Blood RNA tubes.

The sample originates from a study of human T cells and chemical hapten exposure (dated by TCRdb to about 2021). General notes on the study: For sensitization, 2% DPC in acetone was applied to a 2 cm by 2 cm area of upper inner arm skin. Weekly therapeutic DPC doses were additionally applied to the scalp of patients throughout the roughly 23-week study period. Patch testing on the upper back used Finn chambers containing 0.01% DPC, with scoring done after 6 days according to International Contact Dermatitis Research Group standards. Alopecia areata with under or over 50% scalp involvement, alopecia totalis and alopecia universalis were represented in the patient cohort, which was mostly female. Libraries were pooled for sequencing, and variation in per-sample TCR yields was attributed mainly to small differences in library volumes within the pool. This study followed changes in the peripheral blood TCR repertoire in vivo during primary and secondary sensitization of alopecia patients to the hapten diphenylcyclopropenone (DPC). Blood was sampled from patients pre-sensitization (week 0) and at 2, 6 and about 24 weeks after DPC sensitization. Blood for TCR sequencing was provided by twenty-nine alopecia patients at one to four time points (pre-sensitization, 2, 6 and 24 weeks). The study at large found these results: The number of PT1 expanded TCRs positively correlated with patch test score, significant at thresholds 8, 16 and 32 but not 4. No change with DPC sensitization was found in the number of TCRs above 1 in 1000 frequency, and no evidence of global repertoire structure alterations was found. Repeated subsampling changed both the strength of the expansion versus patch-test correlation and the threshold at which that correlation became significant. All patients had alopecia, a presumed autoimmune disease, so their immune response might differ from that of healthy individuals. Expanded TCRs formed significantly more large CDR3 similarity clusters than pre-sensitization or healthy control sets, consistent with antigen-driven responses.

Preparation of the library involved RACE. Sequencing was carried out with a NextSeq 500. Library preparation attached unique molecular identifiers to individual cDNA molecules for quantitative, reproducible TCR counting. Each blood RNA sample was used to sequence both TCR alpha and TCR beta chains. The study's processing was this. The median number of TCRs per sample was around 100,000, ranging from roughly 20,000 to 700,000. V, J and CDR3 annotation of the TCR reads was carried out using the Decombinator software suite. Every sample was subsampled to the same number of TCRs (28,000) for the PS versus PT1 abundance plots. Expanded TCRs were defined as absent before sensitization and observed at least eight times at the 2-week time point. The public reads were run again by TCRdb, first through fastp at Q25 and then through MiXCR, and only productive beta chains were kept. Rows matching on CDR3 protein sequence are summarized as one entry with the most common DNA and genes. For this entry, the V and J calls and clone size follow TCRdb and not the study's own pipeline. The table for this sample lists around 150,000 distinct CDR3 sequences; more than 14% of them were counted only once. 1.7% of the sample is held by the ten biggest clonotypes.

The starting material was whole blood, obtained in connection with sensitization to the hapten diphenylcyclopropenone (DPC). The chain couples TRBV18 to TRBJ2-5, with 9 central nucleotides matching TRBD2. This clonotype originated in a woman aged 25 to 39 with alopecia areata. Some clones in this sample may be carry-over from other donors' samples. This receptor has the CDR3 CASSPLLAGSQETQYF. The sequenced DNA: TGTGCCAGCTCACCACTTCTAGCGGGGAGTCAAGAGACCCAGTACTTC.